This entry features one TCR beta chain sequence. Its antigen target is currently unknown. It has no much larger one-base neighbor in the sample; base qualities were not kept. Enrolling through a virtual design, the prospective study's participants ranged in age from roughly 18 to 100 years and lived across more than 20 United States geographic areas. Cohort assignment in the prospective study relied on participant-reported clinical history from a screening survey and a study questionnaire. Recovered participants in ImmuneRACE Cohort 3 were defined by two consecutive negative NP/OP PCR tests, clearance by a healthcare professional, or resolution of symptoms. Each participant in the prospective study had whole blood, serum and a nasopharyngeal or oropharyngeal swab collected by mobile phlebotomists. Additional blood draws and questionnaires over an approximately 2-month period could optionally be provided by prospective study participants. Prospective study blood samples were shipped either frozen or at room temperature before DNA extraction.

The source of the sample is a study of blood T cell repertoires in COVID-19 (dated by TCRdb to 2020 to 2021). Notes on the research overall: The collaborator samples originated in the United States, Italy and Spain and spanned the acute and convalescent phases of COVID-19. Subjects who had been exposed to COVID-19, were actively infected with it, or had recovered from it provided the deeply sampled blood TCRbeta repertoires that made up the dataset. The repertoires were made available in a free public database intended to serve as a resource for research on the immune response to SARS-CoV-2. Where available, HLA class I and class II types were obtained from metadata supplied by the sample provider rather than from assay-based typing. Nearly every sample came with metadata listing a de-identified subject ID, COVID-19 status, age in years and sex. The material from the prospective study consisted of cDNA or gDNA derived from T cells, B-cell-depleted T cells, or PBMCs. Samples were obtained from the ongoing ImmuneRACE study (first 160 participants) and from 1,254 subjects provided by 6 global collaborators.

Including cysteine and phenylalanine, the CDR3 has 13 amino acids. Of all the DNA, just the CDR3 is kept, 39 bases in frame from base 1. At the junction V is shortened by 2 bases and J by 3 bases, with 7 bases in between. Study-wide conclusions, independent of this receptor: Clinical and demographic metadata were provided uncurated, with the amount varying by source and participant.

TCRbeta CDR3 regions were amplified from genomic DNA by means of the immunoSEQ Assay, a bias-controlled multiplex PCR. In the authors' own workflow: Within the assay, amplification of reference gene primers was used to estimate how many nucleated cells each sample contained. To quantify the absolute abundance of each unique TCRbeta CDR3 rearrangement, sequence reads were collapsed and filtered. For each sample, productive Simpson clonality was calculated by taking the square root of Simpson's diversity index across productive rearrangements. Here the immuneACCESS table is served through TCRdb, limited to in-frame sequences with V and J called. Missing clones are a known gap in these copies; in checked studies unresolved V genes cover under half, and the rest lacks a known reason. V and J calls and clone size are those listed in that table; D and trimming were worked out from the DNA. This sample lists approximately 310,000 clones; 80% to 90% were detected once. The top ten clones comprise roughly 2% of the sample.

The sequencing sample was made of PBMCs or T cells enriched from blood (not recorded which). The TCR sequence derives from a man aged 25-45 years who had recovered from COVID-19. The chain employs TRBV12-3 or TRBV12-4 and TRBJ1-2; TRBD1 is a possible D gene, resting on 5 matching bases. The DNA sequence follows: TGTGCCAGCAGTTTATCACAGGACTATGGCTACACCTTC. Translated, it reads CASSLSQDYGYTF.